Shown below are 27 T cell receptor beta chains from a single sample sequenced in a study of blood T cell repertoires in COVID-19. Assay used: immunoSEQ multiplex PCR; TCRdb lists only in-frame clones, some missing. This table holds roughly 76,000 clones, 87% found once. Sequenced material: peripheral blood. The receptor source for this set is a man aged 25 to 45 with acute or convalescent COVID-19.

CDR3 nucleotide sequence: TGCGCCAGCAGTGGACCGGGACTAGCGAGAACCGGGGAGCTGTTTTTT. Residues: CASSGPGLARTGELFF. V usage is TRBV10-1 and J usage is TRBJ2-2, with TRBD2 matching over 10 bases. V lost 4 bases and J lost 5; bases outside the gene matches: 7. Germline V gene lookup returns CDR1 WNHNN and CDR2 SYGVQD (reference sequence). The CDR3 loop spans 16 amino acids.

V and J are TRBV24-1 and TRBJ1-4; D perhaps matches TRBD1 (6 bases). The germline V and J ends were trimmed by 4 bases and 7 bases, with 6 bases remaining between them. CDR3 size: 12 residues. The germline V gene has CDR1 KGHDR and CDR2 SFDVKD. The CDR3 nucleotides are TGTGCCACCAGTGAAGGGGGTGAAAAACTGTTTTTT. The encoded protein is CATSEGGEKLFF.

This clone was detected a few times. The chain links TRBV4-3 to TRBJ2-7; TRBD2 aligns across 7 bases. The germline CDR1 and CDR2 sequences are LGHNA and YSLEER. This CDR3 comprises 15 residues. V lost 5 bases and J lost 6; bases outside the gene matches: 13. CDR3 sequence (DNA): TGCGCCAGCAGCGTAGATCTGAGGACTAGGGCCGAGCAGTACTTC. This codes for CASSVDLRTRAEQYF.

This chain connects TRBV28 to TRBJ2-3; 11 nucleotides agree with TRBD1. CDR3 length: 14 amino acids. Trimming removed 4 bases from V and 5 bases from J; junction bases left unmatched: 2. Germline V gene sequence: CDR1 MDHEN, CDR2 SYDVKM. This CDR3 is CASSSDRGLDTQYF. The CDR3 coding sequence is TGTGCCAGCAGTTCGGACAGGGGGCTAGATACGCAGTATTTT.

The V and J genes are TRBV28 and TRBJ1-6; 7 bases are a match to TRBD1. The CDR3 runs to 16 residues. The germline V gene has CDR1 MDHEN and CDR2 SYDVKM. V lost 2 bases to trimming and J lost 7 bases; unmatched junction nucleotides: 8. The CDR3 loop is CASSLRPGQMNSPLHF. Written as DNA, the CDR3 is TGTGCCAGCAGTTTACGACCGGGACAGATGAATTCACCCCTCCACTTT.

V usage is TRBV13 and J usage is TRBJ1-1, with 10 nucleotides matching TRBD1. Germline assignment: CDR1 PRHDT and CDR2 FYEKMQ (reference sequence). CDR3 length: 17 amino acids. V trimming: 2 bases; J trimming: 4 bases; junction bases outside the gene matches: 10. The chain's CDR3 is CASSLQFIGQGGTEAFF. The CDR3 DNA reads as TGTGCCAGCAGCTTACAGTTCATCGGACAGGGGGGCACTGAAGCTTTCTTT.

Here the CDR3 reads CASSFERTSGRANEQYF. In nucleotides, the CDR3 is TGTGCCAGCAGTTTCGAAAGGACTAGCGGGAGAGCAAACGAGCAGTACTTC. The chain carries TRBV27 and TRBJ2-7; 13 nucleotides match TRBD2. V was clipped by 3 bases and J by 5 bases; unmatched bases: 10. The V gene's germline CDR1 is MNHEY and CDR2 SMNVEV (reference sequence). The CDR3 spans 17 residues.

The chain has TRBV27 and TRBJ2-7; 8 nucleotides agree with TRBD2. Trimming at V came to 6 bases and at J to 1 base, leaving 8 bases not matched to a gene. Germline CDR1 MNHEY, CDR2 SMNVEV (reference sequence). This CDR3 contains 15 residues. The CDR3 nucleotides read TGTGCCAGCAGAGGGGTAGCGGGATTATCCTACGAGCAGTACTTC. It yields the protein CASRGVAGLSYEQYF.

The chain uses TRBV7-9 and TRBJ2-2; D unclear. Trimming took off 1 base at V and 7 bases at J, with 13 bases between the two ends. Germline CDR1 reads SEHNR; CDR2 reads FQNEAQ (reference sequence). The CDR3 spans 15 residues. For the CDR3, the DNA is TGTGCCAGCAGCTTAGTTGTCAGTTCTGGCGGGGAGCTGTTTTTT. It translates to CASSLVVSSGGELFF.

The chain couples TRBV6-5 to TRBJ1-1; D ambiguous. Germline V lookup: CDR1 MNHEY, CDR2 SVGAGI. V gave up 6 bases and J gave up 0 bases, with 8 bases separating them. The CDR3 sequence is 13 residues long. The CDR3 spells CASRIVLNTEAFF. Here the CDR3 DNA reads TGTGCCAGCAGGATAGTGTTGAACACTGAAGCTTTCTTT.

This chain connects TRBV2 to TRBJ2-5; D unclear. Trimming removed 7 bases from V and 0 bases from J, with 6 bases in between. Germline lookup yields CDR1 SNHLY and CDR2 FYNNEI. The CDR3 loop spans 12 amino acids. The CDR3 protein is CASTRYQETQYF. CDR3 sequence (DNA): TGTGCCAGCACGAGGTACCAAGAGACCCAGTACTTC.

This chain uses TRBV6-5 with TRBJ1-3, with 9 positions matching TRBD1. The CDR3 sequence is 14 residues long. Trimming cost V 2 bases and J 8 bases; bases outside gene matches: 4. The germline V gene encodes CDR1 MNHEY and CDR2 SVGAGI. The CDR3 loop reads CASSYQGQGHTIYF. The CDR3 nucleotides read TGTGCCAGCAGTTACCAGGGACAGGGCCACACCATATATTTT.

The rearrangement joins TRBV4-2 to TRBJ2-7; 8 bases agree with TRBD2. Trimming cost V 4 bases and J 6 bases; bases outside gene matches: 2. This CDR3 is 12 amino acids long. Germline CDR1 reads LGHNA; CDR2 reads YNFKEQ. CDR3 region: CASSLRGGEQYF. The CDR3 DNA sequence: TGTGCCAGCAGCCTCCGGGGGGGCGAGCAGTACTTC.

The chain combines TRBV7-2 with TRBJ1-3, with unresolved D. Germline V gene lookup returns CDR1 SGHTA and CDR2 FQGNSA. With 2 bases removed from V and 0 bases from J, the gap between germline ends came to 11 bases. The CDR3 totals 16 residues. This CDR3 reads CASSLSLTTSGNTIYF. The CDR3 DNA sequence: TGTGCCAGCAGCTTATCCCTCACAACCTCTGGAAACACCATATATTTT. The variable domain in full, with the rest retrieved from reference TRBV7-2 and TRBJ1-3, is GAGVSQSPSNKVTEKGKDVELRCDPISGHTALYWYRQSLGQGLEFLIYFQGNSAPDKSGLPSDRFSAERTGGSVSTLTIQRTQQEDSAVYLCASSLSLTTSGNTIYFGEGSWLTVV.

The rearrangement links TRBV19 to TRBJ2-2, with a tentative D call TRBD2 (5 bases). The V and J ends lost 8 bases and 3 bases respectively, with 10 bases between them. The length of the CDR3 is 13 residues. Germline V gene data show CDR1 as LNHDA and CDR2 as SQIVND (reference sequence). This CDR3 is CASRLRDTGELFF. The CDR3, as DNA: TGTGCCAGTCGCCTGCGGGACACCGGGGAGCTGTTTTTT. The variable domain in full, with the rest retrieved from reference TRBV19 and TRBJ2-2, is DGGITQSPKYLFRKEGQNVTLSCEQNLNHDAMYWYRQDPGQGLRLIYYSQIVNDFQKGDIAEGYSVSREKKESFPLTVTSAQKNPTAFYLCASRLRDTGELFFGEGSRLTVL.

V is TRBV9 and J is TRBJ2-6; 8 nucleotides match TRBD1. The V segment lost 7 bases and the J segment 4 bases; nucleotides outside the gene matches: 4. From germline, CDR1 is SGDLS and CDR2 YYNGEE. The CDR3 covers 14 residues. The CDR3 sequence: CASGTGNGANVLTF. CDR3 nucleotides: TGTGCCAGCGGGACAGGCAACGGGGCCAACGTCCTGACTTTC.

This chain uses TRBV5-1 with TRBJ2-1; tentatively, D is TRBD1 (5 bases). Per the germline V gene, CDR1 is SGHRS and CDR2 is YFSETQ. This CDR3 has 13 amino acids. The germline V and J ends were trimmed by 5 bases and 5 bases, with 11 bases remaining between them. CDR3: CASSLGPHNEQFF. In DNA form, the CDR3 reads TGCGCCAGCAGTCTGGGGCCTCACAATGAGCAGTTCTTC.

The chain combines TRBV28 with TRBJ1-5; D unclear. The CDR3 consists of 12 residues. The germline V gene has CDR1 MDHEN and CDR2 SYDVKM. The V gene lost 7 bases and the J gene lost 1 base, with 5 bases spanning the gap. As DNA, the CDR3 is TGTGCCAGCACCCAGAGCAATCAGCCCCAGCATTTT. Its translation is CASTQSNQPQHF.

The chain employs TRBV5-1 and TRBJ1-2; 9 bases line up with TRBD1. The length of the CDR3 is 13 residues. Germline trimming cut 3 bases from V and 6 bases from J; bases unmatched to any gene: 3. Germline CDR1 is SGHRS and CDR2 is YFSETQ. Here the CDR3 reads CASSWTGANGYTF. The CDR3 DNA sequence: TGCGCCAGCAGCTGGACAGGGGCGAATGGCTACACCTTC.

The chain recombines TRBV13 with TRBJ2-5, with no clear D. This CDR3 has 13 amino acids. Trimming took 5 bases from V and 4 from J, leaving 11 bases between them. The germline V gene has CDR1 PRHDT and CDR2 FYEKMQ (reference sequence). CDR3 in amino acids: CASSRGARETQYF. The CDR3 bases are TGTGCCAGCAGCCGCGGAGCCCGAGAGACCCAGTACTTC. Filled out from reference TRBV13 and TRBJ2-5, the complete variable domain reads AAGVIQSPRHLIKEKRETATLKCYPIPRHDTVYWYQQGPGQDPQFLISFYEKMQSDKGSIPDRFSAQQFSDYHSELNMSSLELGDSALYFCASSRGARETQYFGPGTRLLVL.

The CDR3 is CASSQGLSGSYEQYF. The CDR3, as DNA: TGCGCCAGCAGCCAAGGGCTTAGCGGGAGTTACGAGCAGTACTTC. J is TRBJ2-7 and V is TRBV4-3; 9 bases fit TRBD2. The CDR3 has 15 amino acids. The germline V gene has CDR1 LGHNA and CDR2 YSLEER. Trimming took 1 base from V and 4 from J; bases not matched to a gene: 5.

The chain recombines TRBV6-5 with TRBJ2-7; possible D gene TRBD2, 6 bases. Trimming removed 4 bases from V and 1 base from J, with 17 bases in between. CDR3 length: 16 amino acids. Germline values: CDR1 MNHEY, CDR2 SVGAGI. The CDR3 sequence is CASSFRLEPWSYEQYF. The CDR3 DNA reads as TGTGCCAGCAGTTTCCGACTAGAGCCGTGGTCCTACGAGCAGTACTTC.

The gene calls are TRBV27 and TRBJ2-7; D perhaps matches TRBD2 (5 bases). There are 14 residues in the CDR3. The V end lost 10 bases, the J end lost 2 bases, and 18 bases lay between the germline ends. Germline V gives CDR1 MNHEY, CDR2 SMNVEV (reference sequence). CDR3 sequence: CATSPGNIAYEQYF. The CDR3 DNA follows: TGTGCCACGTCCCCCGGGAACATAGCCTACGAGCAGTACTTC.

The rearrangement links TRBV4-1 to TRBJ2-5, with 12 nucleotides matching TRBD2. Per germline, CDR1 MGHRA and CDR2 YSYEKL. J was trimmed by 6 bases and V by 0 bases; bases with no gene match: 11. This CDR3 is built from 18 residues. DNA of the CDR3: TGCGCCAGCAGCCAAGAATTAGTCACTAGCGGGAGGAATAAGACCCAGTACTTC. Encoded protein: CASSQELVTSGRNKTQYF.

The V call is TRBV9, the J call TRBJ2-2; D remains unclear. Germline-derived CDR1 and CDR2 are SGDLS and YYNGEE. The CDR3 length is 15 residues. Trimming removed 0 bases at V and 1 base at J, with 7 bases between. CDR3 DNA: TGTGCCAGCAGCGTAGCTGCAGGGAACACCGGGGAGCTGTTTTTT. Its translation is CASSVAAGNTGELFF. The whole variable domain, remainder taken from reference TRBV9 and TRBJ2-2, is DSGVTQTPKHLITATGQRVTLRCSPRSGDLSVYWYQQSLDQGLQFLIQYYNGEERAKGNILERFSAQQFPDLHSELNLSSLELGDSALYFCASSVAAGNTGELFFGEGSRLTVL.

The V and J genes are TRBV12-3 or TRBV12-4 and TRBJ1-1, with a tentative D call TRBD1 (5 bases). CDR3 size: 13 residues. Trimming removed 4 bases at V and 1 base at J, with 7 bases between. In nucleotides, the CDR3 is TGTGCCAGCAGTTGGGGGGAGAACACTGAAGCTTTCTTT. This sequence encodes CASSWGENTEAFF.

This clone was recorded once. This chain links TRBV6-2 or TRBV6-3 with TRBJ2-7; 9 bases are a match to TRBD2. In germline, CDR1 is MNHEY, CDR2 SVGEGT. With V trimmed by 6 bases and J by 3 bases, 9 bases remained unmatched. The CDR3 totals 15 residues. The CDR3 DNA reads TGTGCCAGCAGCACGACTAGCGGAGGGATCTACGAGCAGTACTTC. It is translated as CASSTTSGGIYEQYF.